Shown below are 26 T cell receptor beta chains from a single sample sequenced in a study of blood T cells in healthy people across ages. Using a J-beta primer mix together with a sample-barcoded 5' primer, a second PCR was run for roughly 6 to 11 cycles. TCRdb processed the 5' RACE reads anew with MiXCR; each CDR3 protein has one entry. The sample contains roughly 1.4 million distinct CDR3 sequences, 45% to 70% of which appear only once. The sequencing sample was made of blood. These receptor sequences come from a man aged 18-30 years in good health.

The table lists this clonotype with a few counts. This chain joins TRBV10-3 and TRBJ2-3, with TRBD1 identical over 9 bases. The CDR3 is made up of 15 amino acids. V shed 4 bases and J 4 bases; nucleotides not matched to a gene: 6. Germline V gene sequence: CDR1 ENHRY, CDR2 SYGVKD. The CDR3 loop reads CAISGQGGWADTQYF. The CDR3 nucleotides read TGTGCCATCAGTGGACAGGGGGGATGGGCAGATACGCAGTATTTT.

This clonotype was detected only once. This chain links TRBV7-2 with TRBJ1-5; 7 bases match TRBD1. V shed 5 bases and J 5 bases; nucleotides not matched to a gene: 9. This CDR3 has 15 residues. Germline assignment: CDR1 SGHTA and CDR2 FQGNSA. The CDR3 DNA sequence: TGTGCCAGCAGCCGCCGGACAGGACAAGATCAGCCCCAGCATTTT. Its translation: CASSRRTGQDQPQHF.

This clonotype occurred a few times. The rearrangement uses TRBV6-5 and TRBJ2-3, with 8 nucleotides matching TRBD2. CDR1 and CDR2 (germline): MNHEY, SVGAGI. J gave up 4 bases and V 4 bases, and 7 bases lay outside the gene matches. The CDR3 length is 15 residues. This chain's CDR3 is CASSFQRERPDTQYF. The CDR3 DNA sequence: TGTGCCAGCAGTTTTCAGCGGGAGAGACCAGATACGCAGTATTTT.

In this sample, this clonotype turned up a few times. The chain carries TRBV2 and TRBJ2-5, with 7 bases lining up with TRBD1. Germline loops: CDR1 SNHLY, CDR2 FYNNEI. This CDR3 has 12 amino acids. V lost 10 bases to trimming and J lost 2 bases; unmatched junction nucleotides: 4. The CDR3 nucleotides are TGTGCCACCGGGACAGTTCAAGAGACCCAGTACTTC. It translates to CATGTVQETQYF.

This clonotype was counted between two and nine times. This rearrangement joins TRBV7-6 to TRBJ2-7; 9 bases map to TRBD1. Germline V gene sequence: CDR1 SGHVS, CDR2 FNYEAQ. The CDR3 has 15 amino acids. The V gene end was trimmed by 5 bases and the J gene end by 4 bases; junction bases not matched to a gene: 9. Here the CDR3 reads CASSPGRTGVYEQYF. The CDR3 DNA reads TGTGCCAGCAGCCCTGGTAGGACAGGGGTGTACGAGCAGTACTTC.

This clonotype was recorded many times. This rearrangement joins TRBV27 to TRBJ2-5; D is possibly TRBD1 (5 bases). CDR1 MNHEY and CDR2 SMNVEV come from the germline V gene (reference sequence). V was clipped by 7 bases and J by 6 bases, with 18 bases between them. The CDR3 totals 14 residues. This CDR3 reads CASTSLGAVKTQYF. CDR3 DNA sequence: TGTGCCAGCACTAGTTTAGGGGCGGTGAAGACCCAGTACTTC.

The chain joins TRBV10-3 to TRBJ2-1; 8 bases are a match to TRBD2. J lost 0 bases, V lost 6 bases, and 4 bases had no gene match. This CDR3 region has 15 residues. Germline CDR1 reads ENHRY; CDR2 reads SYGVKD. Written as DNA, the CDR3 is TGTGCCATCAGGCGGAGCGGGAGCTCCTACAATGAGCAGTTCTTC. Translated, it gives CAIRRSGSSYNEQFF.

This clonotype was seen just once. One end of the junction is discordant with germline, which a read error may explain. The rearrangement joins TRBV24-1 to TRBJ2-3; 7 positions agree with TRBD2. Per germline, CDR1 KGHDR and CDR2 SFDVKD. The CDR3 runs 14 residues. The CDR3 protein is CAASAAGAADTQYF. CDR3 nucleotide sequence: TGTGCCGCCAGTGCGGCGGGAGCCGCAGATACGCAGTATTTT.

This chain links TRBV7-2 with TRBJ2-7; 7 bases agree with TRBD2. CDR1 is SGHTA and CDR2 is FQGNSA in the germline V gene. This CDR3 comprises 16 residues. V was pared by 5 bases and J by 2 bases, with 12 bases of the junction left unmatched. DNA of the CDR3: TGTGCCAGCAGCCTACTACGCGGGAGTCTCGCCTACGAGCAGTACTTC. Translating gives CASSLLRGSLAYEQYF. Filled out from reference TRBV7-2 and TRBJ2-7, the complete variable domain reads GAGVSQSPSNKVTEKGKDVELRCDPISGHTALYWYRQSLGQGLEFLIYFQGNSAPDKSGLPSDRFSAERTGGSVSTLTIQRTQQEDSAVYLCASSLLRGSLAYEQYFGPGTRLTVT.

The chain employs TRBV3-1 and TRBJ2-5; weak D call: TRBD2 (5 bases). Germline CDR1 and CDR2: LGHDT and YNNKEL (reference sequence). The CDR3 runs 17 residues. Between the trimmed V and J ends, which lost 0 bases and 0 bases, there was a span of 14 bases. In nucleotides, the CDR3 is TGTGCCAGCAGCCAAGATTTCGGAACTAGTAACCAAGAGACCCAGTACTTC. It codes for CASSQDFGTSNQETQYF.

The chain employs TRBV10-3 and TRBJ2-3; D is unclear. The CDR3 contains 14 residues. The germline V gene encodes CDR1 ENHRY and CDR2 SYGVKD. Trimming took 3 bases from V and 8 from J, leaving 15 bases between them. CDR3 nucleotide sequence: TGTGCCATCAGTGAAAGGCAGGCAATGGGTACGCAGTATTTT. Residues: CAISERQAMGTQYF.

This rearrangement joins TRBV6-5 to TRBJ2-5, with D perhaps given as TRBD1 or TRBD2 (5 bases each). The end of the DNA is better explained by TRBJ2-7, so the J call may be wrong. From germline, CDR1 is MNHEY and CDR2 SVGAGI. The CDR3 consists of 12 residues. CDR3 loop: CASRSRGDEQYF. In DNA form, the CDR3 reads TGTGCCAGCCGCAGTCGGGGCGACGAGCAGTACTTC.

The sample holds a few counts of this clonotype. The V gene is TRBV27, the J gene TRBJ2-1, with D perhaps being TRBD1 or TRBD2 (5 bases each). CDR1 and CDR2 (germline): MNHEY, SMNVEV (reference sequence). V lost 7 bases and J 8 bases, leaving 18 bases between the germline ends. The CDR3 is 14 amino acids. The CDR3 nucleotides are TGTGCCAGCATGAGGGGTGGGATTTTACATGAGCAGTTCTTC. Amino acid sequence: CASMRGGILHEQFF.

This clonotype was counted a single time. V and J are TRBV7-2 and TRBJ2-3; possible D gene TRBD2, 7 bases. This CDR3 region has 15 residues. Germline-derived CDR1 and CDR2 are SGHTA and FQGNSA. V dropped 0 bases and J dropped 5 bases, with 12 bases sitting between them. In nucleotides, the CDR3 is TGTGCCAGCAGCTTAGCGGGGGGGCAAATAGATACGCAGTATTTT. Translated: CASSLAGGQIDTQYF.

This clonotype was counted only a few times. The chain combines TRBV12-3 or TRBV12-4 with TRBJ2-3; D gene ambiguous. Trimming shortened V by 1 base and J by 3 bases, and 11 bases separated the two germline ends. There are 15 residues in the CDR3. CDR3 DNA: TGTGCCAGCAGTTTAGGCAGCGAGGATACAGATACGCAGTATTTT. This sequence encodes CASSLGSEDTDTQYF.

A few counts support this clonotype. The chain couples TRBV10-2 to TRBJ2-1, with D maybe TRBD2 (6 bases). Trimming left V 3 bases short and J 7 bases short, with 19 bases between. The germline V gene has CDR1 WSHSY and CDR2 SAAADI. The CDR3 has 16 residues. CDR3 bases: TGCGCCAGCAGTGATGTAGGCGGAGGGGCTAGGAATGAGCAGTTCTTC. Residues: CASSDVGGGARNEQFF.

The chain couples TRBV29-1 to TRBJ2-3; D is unclear. Germline CDR1 SQVTM, CDR2 ANQGSEA. The germline V and J ends were trimmed by 0 bases and 7 bases, with 11 bases remaining between them. CDR3 size: 13 residues. Here the CDR3 reads CSVEEHFAYTQYF. The CDR3 nucleotides are TGCAGCGTTGAAGAGCACTTTGCTTATACGCAGTATTTT.

This chain uses TRBV4-3 with TRBJ2-1; D possibly corresponds to TRBD2 (5 bases). V lost 0 bases and J lost 9, with 21 bases in between. The CDR3 runs to 17 residues. The germline gives CDR1 LGHNA, CDR2 YSLEER. The CDR3 spells CASSQETSGSTLGEQFF. CDR3 sequence (DNA): TGCGCCAGCAGCCAAGAAACCAGCGGATCCACCCTGGGTGAGCAGTTCTTC.

The chain has TRBV5-1 and TRBJ2-5, with D perhaps TRBD2 (6 bases). CDR3 size: 14 residues. Germline CDR1 reads SGHRS; CDR2 reads YFSETQ. Trimming left V 3 bases short and J 4 bases short, with 13 bases between. This chain's CDR3 is CASSSGTGPETQYF. As DNA, the CDR3 is TGCGCCAGCAGCTCCGGGACTGGACCAGAGACCCAGTACTTC.

This chain uses TRBV10-3 with TRBJ2-5; 8 bases map to TRBD2. The CDR3 sequence is 13 residues long. Trimming at V came to 5 bases and at J to 5 bases, leaving 4 bases not matched to a gene. CDR1 ENHRY and CDR2 SYGVKD come from the germline V gene. CDR3 protein: CAISFGTSETQYF. CDR3 sequence (DNA): TGTGCCATCAGTTTCGGGACTAGTGAGACCCAGTACTTC.

This clonotype was detected only a few times. The J gene is TRBJ2-3, the V gene TRBV15; no firm D call. Looked up from germline, CDR1 is LNHNV and CDR2 is YYDKDF (reference sequence). Trimming took 1 base from V and 2 from J, leaving 4 bases between them. The CDR3 runs 13 residues. The chain's CDR3 is CATSRGPTDTQYF. The DNA for the CDR3 is TGTGCCACCAGCAGAGGACCCACAGATACGCAGTATTTT.

The chain joins TRBV6-1 to TRBJ2-5; 7 nucleotides match TRBD1. Germline CDR1 reads MNHNS; CDR2 reads SASEGT. This CDR3 is built from 17 residues. V lost 4 bases and J lost 4; bases outside the gene matches: 15. This CDR3 reads CASSASRQGRWGETQYF. The CDR3 DNA follows: TGTGCCAGCAGTGCGAGTAGACAGGGCCGGTGGGGAGAGACCCAGTACTTC.

The sample holds one count of this clonotype. The rearrangement links TRBV20-1 to TRBJ2-5; the D gene could be TRBD1 or TRBD2 (6 bases each). Germline lookup yields CDR1 DFQATT and CDR2 SNEGSKA (reference sequence). The CDR3 has 14 amino acids. Trimming took 3 bases from V and 5 from J, leaving 16 bases between them. CDR3 nucleotides: TGCAGTGCTAGCGGGGGCGTCGGGCGGGAGACCCAGTACTTC. It is translated as CSASGGVGRETQYF.

This clonotype was seen a handful of times. The genes are TRBV6-5 and TRBJ2-7; no firm D call. Trimming removed 2 bases from V and 7 bases from J, with 15 bases in between. In germline, CDR1 is MNHEY, CDR2 SVGAGI. The CDR3 sequence is 14 residues long. The CDR3 DNA follows: TGTGCCAGCAGTTACACGGTGGCCCAAGGGGAGCAGTACTTC. Its translation is CASSYTVAQGEQYF.

This chain connects TRBV4-2 to TRBJ2-7; D perhaps matches TRBD2 (5 bases). Trimming shortened V by 1 base and J by 3 bases, and 10 bases separated the two germline ends. Germline V gene lookup returns CDR1 LGHNA and CDR2 YNFKEQ. CDR3 length: 14 residues. For the CDR3, the DNA is TGTGCCAGCAGCCAAGCCCCGGGGAACTACGAGCAGTACTTC. It encodes CASSQAPGNYEQYF.

The gene calls are TRBV20-1 and TRBJ2-7, with a possible D match to TRBD2 (7 bases). Germline loops: CDR1 DFQATT, CDR2 SNEGSKA (reference sequence). The CDR3 is 14 amino acids. The V gene lost 3 bases and the J gene lost 5 bases, with 17 bases spanning the gap. The DNA of the CDR3 is TGCAGTGCTAGGAGGGGGGGGAGGTGGAACGAGCAGTACTTC. It yields the protein CSARRGGRWNEQYF.